The T cell receptor (beta chain) under discussion was sequenced for a study of PD-1 blockade in classical Hodgkin lymphoma. Overall study: Nivolumab dosed at 3 mg/kg went to patients intravenously every 2 weeks.

Findings and limits, study-wide: Healthy donors were reported to have higher baseline TCR diversity than newly diagnosed patients. What drove the repertoire differences, possibly disease activity or prior therapy, has not been defined. Baseline diversity in complete responders resembled that of newly diagnosed patients.

Each and every patient relapsed after autologous stem cell transplantation, and patients got differing brentuximab vedotin exposure. Worth noting for this clone: Its specificity is not known.

From germline, CDR1 is GTSNPN and CDR2 SVGIG (reference sequence). The J segment lost 2 bases and the V segment lost 4 bases, leaving 8 bases of the junction unmatched. The CDR3 is 15 residues long. Profiling relied on immunoSEQ multiplex PCR, and the TCRdb table lists in-frame clones only, not all of them. The sample lists 90,000 or so clones, approximately 91% occurring once. This rearrangement joins TRBV30 to TRBJ2-7, with 10 bases fitting TRBD2. The sequence came from a human donor with classical Hodgkin lymphoma. Sample: peripheral blood mononuclear cells (PBMCs), taken before the second cycle of nivolumab. CDR3 in amino acids: CAWNDFSGRTYEQYF. CDR3 coding DNA: TGTGCCTGGAATGATTTTAGCGGGAGGACCTACGAGCAGTACTTC.